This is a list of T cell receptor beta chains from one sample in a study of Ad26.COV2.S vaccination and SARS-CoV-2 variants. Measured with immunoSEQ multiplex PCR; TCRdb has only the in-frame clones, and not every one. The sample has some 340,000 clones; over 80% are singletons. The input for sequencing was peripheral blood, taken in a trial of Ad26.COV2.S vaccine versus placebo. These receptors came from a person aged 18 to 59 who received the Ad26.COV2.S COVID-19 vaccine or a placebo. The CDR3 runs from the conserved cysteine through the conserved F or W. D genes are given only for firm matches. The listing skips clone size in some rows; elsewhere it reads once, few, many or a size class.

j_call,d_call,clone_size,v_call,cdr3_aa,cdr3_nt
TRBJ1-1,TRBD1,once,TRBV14,CASSQPQGSNTEAFF,TGTGCCAGCAGCCAGCCACAGGGGTCGAACACTGAAGCTTTCTTT
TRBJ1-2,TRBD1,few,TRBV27,CASSLVGQGKGSGYTF,TGTGCCAGCAGTTTAGTAGGACAGGGGAAAGGGAGTGGCTACACCTTC
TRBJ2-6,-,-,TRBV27,CASSHNGGRGFGANVLTF,TGTGCCAGCAGCCATAACGGTGGGCGAGGGTTTGGGGCCAACGTCCTGACTTTC
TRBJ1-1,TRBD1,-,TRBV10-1,CASRDRDSTEAFF,TGCGCCAGCAGGGACAGGGATTCCACTGAAGCTTTCTTT
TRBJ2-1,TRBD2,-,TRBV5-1,CASSSKRTSGGEQFF,TGCGCCAGCAGCTCGAAGCGGACTAGCGGGGGGGAGCAGTTCTTC
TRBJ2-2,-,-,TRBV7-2,CASSFPRQRNTGELFF,TGTGCCAGCAGCTTCCCCAGACAGAGGAACACCGGGGAGCTGTTTTTT
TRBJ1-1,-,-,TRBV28,CATKPGGFATEAFF,TGTGCCACCAAACCCGGCGGGTTTGCCACTGAAGCTTTCTTT
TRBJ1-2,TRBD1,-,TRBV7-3,CASSKSETGQDGYTF,TGTGCCAGCAGCAAATCCGAGACAGGGCAGGATGGCTACACCTTC
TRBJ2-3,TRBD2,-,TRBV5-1,CASSLRTSGGTSTDTQYF,TGCGCCAGCAGCTTGAGGACTAGCGGGGGGACTAGCACAGATACGCAGTATTTT
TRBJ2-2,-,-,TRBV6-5,CASRGTYSNTGELFF,TGTGCCAGCAGAGGGACGTACTCGAACACCGGGGAGCTGTTTTTT
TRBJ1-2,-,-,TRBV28,CASSLFSVYGYTF,TGTGCCAGCAGTTTATTCTCGGTGTATGGCTACACCTTC
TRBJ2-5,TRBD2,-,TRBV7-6,CASSSGTSGGIGETQYF,TGTGCCAGCAGCTCGGGGACTAGCGGGGGAATAGGGGAGACCCAGTACTTC
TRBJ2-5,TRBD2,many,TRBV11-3,CASSSSGGYQETQYF,TGTGCCAGCAGCTCTAGCGGGGGTTACCAAGAGACCCAGTACTTC
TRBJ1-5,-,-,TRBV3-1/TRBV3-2,CASSQGRGLDSNQPQHF,TGTGCCAGCAGCCAAGGCAGGGGCCTTGATAGCAATCAGCCCCAGCATTTT
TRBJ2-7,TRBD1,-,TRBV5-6,CASSLDRGGSYEQYF,TGTGCCAGCAGCTTGGACAGGGGTGGGTCCTACGAGCAGTACTTC
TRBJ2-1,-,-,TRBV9,CASSVGPSLNEQFF,TGTGCCAGCAGCGTAGGACCCTCCCTTAATGAGCAGTTCTTC
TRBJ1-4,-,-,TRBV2,CASSGSGRLFEKLFF,TGTGCCAGCAGTGGATCGGGCAGACTTTTTGAAAAACTGTTTTTT
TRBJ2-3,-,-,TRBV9,CASSVYTDTQYF,TGTGCCAGCAGCGTATACACAGATACGCAGTATTTT
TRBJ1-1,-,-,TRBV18,CASSGEGEAFF,TGTGCCAGCTCTGGGGAGGGTGAAGCTTTCTTT
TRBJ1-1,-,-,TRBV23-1,CASRGLNTEAFF,TGCGCCAGCAGAGGTCTGAACACTGAAGCTTTCTTT
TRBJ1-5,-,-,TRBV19,CASSIPQGVGNQPQHF,TGTGCCAGTAGTATACCACAGGGTGTGGGCAATCAGCCCCAGCATTTT
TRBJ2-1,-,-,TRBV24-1,CATSDLGGDNEQFF,TGTGCCACCAGTGATTTAGGCGGGGACAATGAGCAGTTCTTC
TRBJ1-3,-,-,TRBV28,CASSLIRAGNTIYF,TGTGCCAGCAGTTTAATCAGGGCTGGAAACACCATATATTTT
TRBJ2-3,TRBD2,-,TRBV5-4,CASRPRLAGGSDTQYF,TGTGCCAGCAGGCCCAGACTAGCGGGGGGGTCAGATACGCAGTATTTT
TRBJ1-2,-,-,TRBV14,CASSQGQFYGYTF,TGTGCCAGCAGCCAAGGACAGTTCTATGGCTACACCTTC
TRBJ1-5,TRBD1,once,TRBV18,CASSPGQGNQPQHF,TGTGCCAGCTCACCGGGACAGGGGAATCAGCCCCAGCATTTT
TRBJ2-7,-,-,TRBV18,CASSPNVGSYEQYF,TGTGCCAGCTCACCAAACGTTGGGTCCTACGAGCAGTACTTC
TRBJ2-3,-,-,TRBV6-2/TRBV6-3,CASSPRPHTQYF,TGTGCCAGCAGCCCCCGACCCCATACGCAGTATTTT
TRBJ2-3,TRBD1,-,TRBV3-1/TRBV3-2,CASSRTTGSQDTQYF,TGTGCCAGCAGCCGTACGACAGGGTCCCAAGATACGCAGTATTTT
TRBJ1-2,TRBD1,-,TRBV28,CASSSGQMLGGYTF,TGTGCCAGCTCTTCGGGACAGATGCTGGGTGGCTACACCTTC
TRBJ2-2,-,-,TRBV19,CASTYARPASANTGELFF,TGTGCCAGCACATACGCCCGGCCGGCCTCGGCCAACACCGGGGAGCTGTTTTTT
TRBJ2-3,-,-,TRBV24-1,CATSDLRGSVSDTQYF,TGTGCCACCAGTGATTTGAGGGGAAGTGTGTCAGATACGCAGTATTTT
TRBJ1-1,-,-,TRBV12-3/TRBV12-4,CASTSNMNTEAFF,TGTGCCAGCACATCTAACATGAACACTGAAGCTTTCTTT
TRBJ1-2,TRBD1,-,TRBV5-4,CASSFDRGRGYTF,TGTGCCAGCAGCTTTGACAGGGGGCGAGGCTACACCTTC
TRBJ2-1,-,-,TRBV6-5,CASSKEAYNEQFF,TGTGCCAGCAGTAAGGAGGCATACAATGAGCAGTTCTTC
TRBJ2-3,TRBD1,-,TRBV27,CASSELRDRVGDTQYF,TGTGCCAGCAGTGAACTCCGGGACAGGGTAGGAGATACGCAGTATTTT
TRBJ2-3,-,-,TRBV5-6,CASSFGRSLGRDTQYF,TGTGCCAGCAGCTTTGGGAGATCCTTGGGACGGGATACGCAGTATTTT
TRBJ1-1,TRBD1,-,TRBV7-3,CATGQGIEF,TGTGCCACCGGACAGGGGATTGAATTT
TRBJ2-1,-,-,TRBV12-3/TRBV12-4,CASSSQGYNEQFF,TGTGCCAGCAGTTCACAGGGATACAATGAGCAGTTCTTC
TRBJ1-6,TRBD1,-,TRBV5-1,CASSLYSSDRAASPLHF,TGCGCCAGCAGCTTGTATTCGTCGGACAGGGCAGCTTCACCCCTCCACTTT
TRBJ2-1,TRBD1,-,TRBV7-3,CASSAYRDSYNEQFF,TGTGCCAGCAGCGCATACCGGGACAGCTACAATGAGCAGTTCTTC
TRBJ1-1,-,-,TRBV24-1,CATSERGDTEAFF,TGTGCCACCAGCGAAAGGGGTGACACTGAAGCTTTCTTT
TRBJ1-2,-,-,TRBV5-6,CASSLSGEYGYTF,TGTGCCAGCAGCTTATCAGGGGAATATGGCTACACCTTC
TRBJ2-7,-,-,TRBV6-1,CASSDVGEQYF,TGTGCCAGCAGTGATGTGGGCGAGCAGTACTTC
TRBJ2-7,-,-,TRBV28,CASSSTGNYEQYF,TGTGCCAGCAGTTCTACAGGGAACTACGAGCAGTACTTC
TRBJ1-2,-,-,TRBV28,CASRLDSTYGYTF,TGTGCCAGCAGGCTAGACAGTACTTATGGCTACACCTTC
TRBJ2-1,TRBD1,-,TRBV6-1,CASSEAITGGQFF,TGTGCCAGCAGTGAAGCTATTACAGGGGGGCAGTTCTTC
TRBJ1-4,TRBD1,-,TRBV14,CASSQDIGTGFGKLFF,TGTGCCAGCAGCCAAGATATCGGGACAGGGTTCGGAAAACTGTTTTTT
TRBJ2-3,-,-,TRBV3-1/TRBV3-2,CASSQGVGVGTDTQYF,TGTGCCAGCAGCCAAGGGGTGGGAGTAGGTACAGATACGCAGTATTTT
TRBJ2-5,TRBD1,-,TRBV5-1,CASSLDRGQETQYF,TGCGCCAGCAGCTTAGACAGGGGTCAAGAGACCCAGTACTTC
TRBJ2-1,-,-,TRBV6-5,CASSRNEQFF,TGTGCCAGTTCTAGGAATGAGCAGTTCTTC
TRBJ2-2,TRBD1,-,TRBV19,CASSIGGTGVTGELFF,TGTGCCAGTAGTATCGGTGGGACAGGGGTCACCGGGGAGCTGTTTTTT
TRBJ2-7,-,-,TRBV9,CASSFGRGYEQYF,TGTGCCAGCAGCTTCGGGCGGGGTTACGAGCAGTACTTC
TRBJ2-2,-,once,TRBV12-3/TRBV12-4,CASSFFNTGELFF,TGTGCCAGCAGTTTTTTCAACACCGGGGAGCTGTTTTTT